Included here is one TCR beta chain sequence, with context. Trimming stripped 6 bases from V and 1 base from J, with 9 bases between. This CDR3 has 13 residues. In germline, CDR1 is SGHVS, CDR2 FQNEAQ. Clones were sequenced by immunoSEQ multiplex PCR, and TCRdb holds only the in-frame ones, with some missing. Here the sample spans roughly 280,000 clones, 75% to 90% being singletons. These data originate in a study of blood T cell repertoires in COVID-19. The clonotype originates from a woman aged 70-85 years with acute or convalescent COVID-19. The chain recombines TRBV7-8 with TRBJ1-1; possibly TRBD1 for D (5 bases). Sequenced material: peripheral blood. CDR3: CASRRGRNTEAFF. The CDR3 bases are TGTGCCAGCAGAAGGGGCAGGAACACTGAAGCTTTCTTT.